The 5 T cell receptor beta chains below come from one sample, sequenced in a study of OX40 agonist ivuxolimab in advanced cancers. Assay: immunoSEQ multiplex PCR; the TCRdb copy retains only in-frame clones and omits some. Here the sample spans tens of thousands of clones, approximately 80% being singletons. The specimen was CD4+ or CD8+ T cells sorted from blood, collected in a trial of the OX40 agonist ivuxolimab. These receptors were obtained from an adult with an advanced solid tumor such as melanoma, head and neck, liver or kidney cancer.

This clone was counted once. This chain uses TRBV30 with TRBJ2-2; no definite D call. In germline, CDR1 is GTSNPN, CDR2 SVGIG (reference sequence). V dropped 2 bases and J dropped 4 bases, with 8 bases sitting between them. The CDR3 sequence is 13 residues long. The CDR3 region has the DNA TGTGCCTGGAGTCCAGCGCGCACCGGGGAGCTGTTTTTT. This encodes CAWSPARTGELFF. Complete variable domain (other parts from reference TRBV30 and TRBJ2-2): SQTIHQWPATLVQPVGSPLSLECTVEGTSNPNLYWYRQAAGRGLQLLFYSVGIGQISSEVPQNLSASRPQDRQFILSSKKLLLSDSGFYLCAWSPARTGELFFGEGSRLTVL.

The rearrangement links TRBV7-2 to TRBJ1-2, with 8 bases that match TRBD1. The CDR3 runs 13 residues. V lost 4 bases, J lost 6 bases, and 4 bases stayed unmatched. Germline CDR1 reads SGHTA; CDR2 reads FQGNSA. CDR3 in DNA: TGTGCCAGCAGCTGGACAGGGTCAAATGGCTACACCTTC. Translation: CASSWTGSNGYTF.

The chain employs TRBV12-1 and TRBJ2-7. TRBV12-1 is a pseudogene segment. This CDR3 has 10 residues. CDR3 sequence (DNA): TGTGCCAGCAGTCTGATCGAGCAGTACTTC. Amino acid sequence: CASSLIEQYF.

The chain joins TRBV5-4 to TRBJ2-1, with D perhaps given as TRBD1 or TRBD2 (5 bases each). The germline V gene has CDR1 SGHNT and CDR2 YYREEE (reference sequence). There are 14 residues in the CDR3. V gave up 4 bases and J gave up 5 bases, with 13 bases separating them. CDR3 sequence reads: CASSPRDGNNEQFF. CDR3 bases: TGTGCCAGCAGCCCCCGGGACGGTAACAATGAGCAGTTCTTC.

V usage is TRBV5-5 and J usage is TRBJ2-7; weak D call: TRBD1 (6 bases). Trimming shortened V by 0 bases and J by 1 base, and 17 bases separated the two germline ends. This CDR3 is built from 17 residues. Germline CDR1 is SGHKS and CDR2 is YYEKEE (reference sequence). The CDR3 here is CASSLGETGRWSYEQYF. The CDR3 nucleotides are TGTGCCAGCAGCTTGGGGGAGACAGGCCGTTGGTCCTACGAGCAGTACTTC.